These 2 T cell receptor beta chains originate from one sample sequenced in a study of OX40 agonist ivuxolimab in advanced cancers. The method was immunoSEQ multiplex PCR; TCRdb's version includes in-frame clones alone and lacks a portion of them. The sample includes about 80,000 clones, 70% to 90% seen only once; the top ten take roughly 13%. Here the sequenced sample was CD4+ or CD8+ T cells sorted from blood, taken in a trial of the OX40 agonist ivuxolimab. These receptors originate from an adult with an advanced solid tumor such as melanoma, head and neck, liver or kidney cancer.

The CDR3 loop reads CAWSDQGNTEAFF. The CDR3 DNA is TGTGCCTGGAGTGACCAGGGAAACACTGAAGCTTTCTTT. V usage is TRBV30 and J usage is TRBJ1-1, with D tentatively TRBD1 (5 bases). V gave up 1 base and J gave up 2 bases, with 8 bases separating them. CDR1 and CDR2 (germline): GTSNPN, SVGIG (reference sequence). CDR3 length: 13 residues.

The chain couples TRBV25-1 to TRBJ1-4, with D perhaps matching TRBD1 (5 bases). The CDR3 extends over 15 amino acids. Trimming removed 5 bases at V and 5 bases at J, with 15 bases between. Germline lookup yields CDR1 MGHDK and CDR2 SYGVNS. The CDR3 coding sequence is TGTGCCAGCAGTAGCTTTACAGGACTGAATGAAAAACTGTTTTTT. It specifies CASSSFTGLNEKLFF.